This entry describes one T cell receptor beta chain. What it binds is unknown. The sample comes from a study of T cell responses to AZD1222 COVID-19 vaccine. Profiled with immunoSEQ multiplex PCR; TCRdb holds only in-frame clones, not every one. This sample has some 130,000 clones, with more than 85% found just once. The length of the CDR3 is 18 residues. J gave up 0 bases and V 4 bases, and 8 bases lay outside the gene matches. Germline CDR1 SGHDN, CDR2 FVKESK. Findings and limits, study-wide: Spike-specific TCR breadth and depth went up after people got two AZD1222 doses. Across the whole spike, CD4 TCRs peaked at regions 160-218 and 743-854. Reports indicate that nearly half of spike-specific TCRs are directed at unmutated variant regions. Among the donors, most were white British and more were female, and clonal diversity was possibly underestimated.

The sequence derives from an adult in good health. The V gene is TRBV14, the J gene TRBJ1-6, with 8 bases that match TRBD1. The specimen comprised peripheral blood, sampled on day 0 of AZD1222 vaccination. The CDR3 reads CASSPRTGQSSYNSPLHF. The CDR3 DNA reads TGTGCCAGCAGCCCGAGGACAGGGCAGAGCTCCTATAATTCACCCCTCCACTTT.